The T cell receptor (beta chain) under discussion was sequenced for a study of blood T cell repertoires in COVID-19. Study overall: From the United States, Italy and Spain came samples of acute and convalescent COVID-19. The analysed material was cDNA or gDNA that came from T cells, B-cell-depleted T cells, or PBMCs.

In the original processing: Reference gene primer amplification in the assay estimated nucleated cell counts. This table comes from immunoSEQ multiplex PCR, and its TCRdb copy is limited to in-frame clones, with some not included. For V, J and clone size, that table is used; D and trimming come from the DNA. This table has 100,000 or so clones, roughly 91% appearing once. CDR1 is SGHRS, CDR2 YFSETQ, per germline. CDR3 length equals 16 residues. Trimming took 1 base from V and 5 from J; bases not matched to a gene: 5. This sequence joins TRBV5-1 and TRBJ2-5; 13 bases agree with TRBD2. The sequencing input was peripheral blood. The TCR was taken from a human donor with acute or convalescent COVID-19. The donor label of this sample is uncertain. The CDR3 here is CASSLFGLAGVETQYF. The DNA of the CDR3 is TGCGCCAGCAGCTTGTTCGGACTAGCGGGGGTTGAGACCCAGTACTTC.